The present TCR beta chain was sequenced within a study of blood T cell repertoires in COVID-19 (TCRdb year 2020). Some background on the complete study: The collaborator samples originated in the United States, Italy and Spain and spanned the acute and convalescent phases of COVID-19. Deeply sampled blood TCRbeta repertoires from subjects exposed to, actively infected with, or recovered from COVID-19 were included in the dataset. The samples were drawn from the first 160 participants of the ongoing ImmuneRACE study and from about 1,200 subjects provided by 6 global collaborators. The material from the prospective study consisted of cDNA or gDNA derived from T cells, B-cell-depleted T cells, or PBMCs. A freely available public database, intended as a resource for researchers studying the immune response to SARS-CoV-2, is where the repertoires were released. Where HLA class I and class II types were available, the types were taken from metadata supplied by the sample provider, not from assay-based typing. A de-identified subject ID, COVID-19 status, age in years and sex were almost always included in the sample metadata. General study outcomes and caveats: Clinical and demographic metadata were provided uncurated, with the amount varying by source and participant.

Collaborating institutions collected whole blood in K2EDTA tubes following their own protocols. For TCRbeta analysis, collaborators shipped samples in one of three forms: frozen whole blood, isolated PBMCs, or DNA extracted from either of those sample types. Turning to this clone: No antigen is known for it. No clone much larger than this one lies a single base away; base qualities are absent.

As encoded in the germline V gene, CDR1 is KGHSH while CDR2 is LQKENI. Trimming removed 3 bases from V and 3 bases from J, leaving 14 bases between the germline ends. Including cysteine and phenylalanine, the CDR3 has 15 amino acids. Kept here is only the CDR3 DNA, which spans 45 bases and is read in frame from base 1. TCRbeta CDR3 regions were amplified from genomic DNA using the immunoSEQ Assay, a bias-controlled multiplex PCR. The original methods were these. Within the assay, amplification of reference gene primers was used to estimate how many nucleated cells each sample contained. Sequence reads were collapsed and filtered to measure the absolute abundance of every unique TCRbeta CDR3 rearrangement. For each sample, productive Simpson clonality was calculated as the square root of Simpson's diversity index over productive rearrangements. TCRdb's version of the immuneACCESS table is confined to in-frame rearrangements and falls short of the full clone set. An unresolved V gene accounts for under half of the shortfall where checked; the remainder is of unknown origin. V and J calls and clone size are as listed in that table; D and trimming were resolved from the DNA. Counted in this sample were about 110,000 clones; nearly 85% of them appeared once. Roughly 7% of the sample lies in the top ten.

This sequence originates from a woman aged 45-65 years with acute or convalescent COVID-19. The chain is encoded by TRBV18 joined to TRBJ1-2, with the D gene not clear enough to name. Sequenced material: peripheral blood. The CDR3 is CASSPESTLYYGYTF. The base sequence is TGTGCCAGCTCACCGGAGAGCACCTTATACTATGGCTACACCTTC. Reference TRBV18 and TRBJ1-2 proteins supply the regions before and after the CDR3; the full variable domain is: NAGVMQNPRHLVRRRGQEARLRCSPMKGHSHVYWYRQLPEEGLKFMVYLQKENIIDESGMPKERFSAEFPKEGPSILRIQQVVRGDSAAYFCASSPESTLYYGYTFGSGTRLTVV.